These 6 T cell receptor beta chains originate from one sample sequenced in a study of T cells in Graves' hyperthyroidism and ophthalmopathy. Amplification yielded TCR beta CDR3 regions, with RNA transcripts as the source. The HTBI primer set drove a first-round RT-PCR of the TCR CDR3. TCRdb processed the multiplex PCR reads anew with MiXCR; each CDR3 protein has one entry. The sample lists approximately 510,000 distinct CDR3 sequences, around 50% seen once, with about two fifths in the top ten. Material: peripheral blood or thyroid tissue (not recorded which). The receptors stem from an adult woman with Graves' disease, either hyperthyroidism or ophthalmopathy (not recorded which).

The rearrangement links TRBV24-1 to TRBJ2-5; D possibly uses TRBD1 or TRBD2 (5 bases each). The germline CDR1 and CDR2 sequences are KGHDR and SFDVKD. Between the trimmed V and J ends, which lost 9 bases and 1 base, there was a span of 14 bases. This CDR3 region has 14 residues. The CDR3 spells CATAAGSFQETQYF. CDR3 nucleotide sequence: TGTGCCACCGCCGCAGGGAGTTTCCAAGAGACCCAGTACTTC.

This chain connects TRBV10-1 to TRBJ2-2; D is unclear. Germline V lookup: CDR1 WNHNN, CDR2 SYGVQD (reference sequence). V was trimmed by 2 bases and J by 7 bases, leaving 11 bases between them. The CDR3 runs 14 residues. The CDR3 sequence: CASSERKANGELFF. CDR3 in DNA: TGCGCCAGCAGTGAGAGGAAGGCGAACGGGGAGCTGTTTTTT.

This clonotype was counted at least ten times. The chain carries TRBV19 and TRBJ2-7; the match to TRBD2 covers 9 bases. After removal of 5 bases from V and 0 bases from J, the junction contained 5 bases not matched to a gene. The CDR3 has 15 residues. Germline CDR1 and CDR2: LNHDA and SQIVND (reference sequence). CDR3 DNA: TGTGCCAGTAGTTTTAGCGGGGGCCTCTCCTACGAGCAGTACTTC. Protein: CASSFSGGLSYEQYF.

CDR3 region: CASSLGGSLYEQYF. CDR3 nucleotides: TGTGCCAGCAGCTTAGGTGGGTCTCTCTACGAGCAGTACTTC. The chain carries TRBV11-2 and TRBJ2-7; unclear D gene. In germline, CDR1 is SGHAT, CDR2 FQNNGV. The V end was cut by 1 base, the J end by 3 bases, with 10 bases between. CDR3 length equals 14 residues.

This clonotype was seen more than once but under ten times. J is TRBJ2-5 and V is TRBV29-1; TRBD1 or TRBD2 may be the D gene (5 bases each). The V gene's germline CDR1 is SQVTM and CDR2 ANQGSEA. This CDR3 contains 13 residues. V was cut by 5 bases and J by 0 bases, with 10 bases left in between. The CDR3 bases are TGCAGCGTTCCGGGACGGAACCAAGAGACCCAGTACTTC. Protein sequence: CSVPGRNQETQYF.

The rearrangement joins TRBV5-8 to TRBJ1-6; 9 nucleotides match TRBD1. The CDR3 covers 15 residues. Trimming cost V 3 bases and J 9 bases; bases outside gene matches: 7. The V gene's germline CDR1 is SGHTS and CDR2 YDEGEE. The CDR3 DNA is TGTGCCAGCAGCTCCCCGACAGGGGGTGGTTCACCCCTCCACTTT. It codes for CASSSPTGGGSPLHF.